This T cell receptor beta chain came from a study of cytomegalovirus exposure and HLA in healthy donors (dated by TCRdb to 2016 to 2017). In the study overall: According to a later analysis, one platform produced both the 120 validation repertoires and the approximately 660 repertoires of the first cohort. The study aimed to test whether cataloging public T cell receptors could reveal signatures of past pathogen exposure. A separate validation cohort of about 110 different subjects was used in addition to the approximately 670-subject first cohort. High-throughput TCR immunosequencing, statistical association of individual TCRs with disease status, and machine learning were combined to predict cytomegalovirus infection status. Overall study outcomes, separate from this receptor: Cytomegalovirus status was reported to be diagnosed by the classifier with high specificity and sensitivity in both the original and validation cohorts. Of the cluster scores, 90% to 95% were above 0 in a later analysis, which found that TCRs clustered in the first cohort also tended to co-occur in the approximately 110 validation repertoires. A total of fewer than 200 TCR beta chains were listed by the study as associated with cytomegalovirus. It was suggested by the authors that the approach could potentially be generalized to other disease states and immunological phenotypes. Across donors, most TCR sequences were observed very rarely, whereas some public TCRs were present in many individuals. Three of the identified cytomegalovirus-associated TCR beta chains were confirmed in vitro to be specific for cytomegalovirus antigens. The validation cohort had no HLA typing available for a later analysis, so co-occurrence within that cohort was assessed over all 120 or so repertoires.

Donors formed part of the validation cohort, which comprised over a hundred subjects and was distinct from the first cohort of under 850 subjects. About this clone itself: Its specific antigen is unknown. The record has no base qualities; no much larger clone is one base away.

The trim is 0 bases for V and 0 bases for J, with a gap of 8 bases between the germline ends. Based on the germline V gene, the CDR1 and CDR2 sequences are MGHRA and YSYEKL. From the cysteine through the phenylalanine, the CDR3 covers 15 amino acids. The sequence is cut down to CDR3 DNA, 45 bases in frame from base 1. Library generation was performed with the immunoSEQ multiplex PCR assay. As for the original processing: A statistical classification framework was developed to diagnose cytomegalovirus status using the catalog of TCR beta chain sequences. TCRdb carries this immuneACCESS record with in-frame sequences only. Its versions omit some clonotypes, under half of them owing to an unresolved V gene in the studies checked, with the rest unexplained. That table gives V, J and clone size, and the DNA gave D and trimming. This sample has some 170,000 clones in its table, and about 87% of those were observed once. The top ten constitute roughly 1.4% of the sample.

Sample: PBMCs. This TCR derives from a woman aged 25 to 39 in good health and CMV-seronegative. Recombination joined TRBV4-1 with TRBJ1-1; no D gene is confidently identified. The CDR3 protein: CASSQDEGLNTEAFF. The nucleotide sequence is TGCGCCAGCAGCCAAGATGAGGGTTTGAACACTGAAGCTTTCTTT.